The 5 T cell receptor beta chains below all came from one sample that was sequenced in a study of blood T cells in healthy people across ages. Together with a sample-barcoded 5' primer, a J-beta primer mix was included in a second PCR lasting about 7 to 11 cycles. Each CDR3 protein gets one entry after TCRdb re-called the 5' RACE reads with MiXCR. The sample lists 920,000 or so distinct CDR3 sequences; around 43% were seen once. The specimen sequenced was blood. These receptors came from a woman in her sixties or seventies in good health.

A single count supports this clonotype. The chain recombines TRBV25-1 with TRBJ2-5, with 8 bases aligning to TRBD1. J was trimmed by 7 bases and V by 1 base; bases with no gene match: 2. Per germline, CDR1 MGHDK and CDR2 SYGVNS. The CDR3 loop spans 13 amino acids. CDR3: CASSELTGGTQYF. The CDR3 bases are TGTGCCAGCAGTGAATTAACAGGGGGGACCCAGTACTTC.

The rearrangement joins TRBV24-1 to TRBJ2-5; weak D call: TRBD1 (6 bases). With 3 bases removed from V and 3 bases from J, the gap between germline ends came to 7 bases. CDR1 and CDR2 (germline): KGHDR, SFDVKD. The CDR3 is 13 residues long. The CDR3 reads CATSDRDKETQYF. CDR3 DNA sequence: TGTGCCACCAGTGATCGGGACAAAGAGACCCAGTACTTC.

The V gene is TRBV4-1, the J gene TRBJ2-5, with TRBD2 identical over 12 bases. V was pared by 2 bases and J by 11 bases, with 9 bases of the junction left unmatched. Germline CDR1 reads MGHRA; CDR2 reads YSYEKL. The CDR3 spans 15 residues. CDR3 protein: CASSQPGLAGNEQYF. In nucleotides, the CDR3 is TGCGCCAGCAGCCAACCCGGACTAGCGGGGAATGAGCAGTACTTC.

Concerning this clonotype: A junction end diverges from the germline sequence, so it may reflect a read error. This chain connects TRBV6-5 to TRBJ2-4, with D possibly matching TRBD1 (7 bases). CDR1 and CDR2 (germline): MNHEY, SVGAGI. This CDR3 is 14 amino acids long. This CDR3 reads CTSSFGAGGNIQYF. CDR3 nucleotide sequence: TGTACCAGCAGTTTCGGGGCAGGGGGGAACATTCAGTACTTC.

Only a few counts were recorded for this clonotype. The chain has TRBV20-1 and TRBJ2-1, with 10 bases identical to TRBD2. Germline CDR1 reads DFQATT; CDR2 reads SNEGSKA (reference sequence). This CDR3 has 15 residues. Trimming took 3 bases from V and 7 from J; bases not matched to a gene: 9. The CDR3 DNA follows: TGCAGTGCTAGGGGAGGACTAGCGGCCCCTAATGAGCAGTTCTTC. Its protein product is CSARGGLAAPNEQFF.